The source of this T cell receptor beta chain is a study of beta chain features in type 1 diabetes. General observations from the study: All four CD4+ subsets of Type 1 diabetes patients contained TCRB CDR3s that were moderately but significantly shorter.

V lost 4 bases to trimming and J lost 0 bases, with 7 bases between them. Germline loops: CDR1 SGHVS, CDR2 FQNEAQ. CDR3 length: 14 residues. In its sample, this clone was seen a few times. The target antigen is unknown. The same CDR3 is also encoded by other DNA sequences in this sample. The isolated RNA, all of it, was reverse transcribed, so expressed TCRB transcripts were what got sequenced. TCRdb's copy holds only in-frame clones and misses some; the assay was immunoSEQ multiplex PCR. The sample has around 150,000 clones, approximately 10% seen once; the top ten hold more than 0.45%. The sample was central memory CD4+ T cells from blood. The chain has TRBV7-8 and TRBJ2-4; no firm D call. The sequence was collected from a man aged 25-40 years with type 1 diabetes. The CDR3 is CASSSAVAKNIQYF. Written as DNA, the CDR3 is TGTGCCAGCAGCTCCGCGGTAGCCAAAAACATTCAGTACTTC.